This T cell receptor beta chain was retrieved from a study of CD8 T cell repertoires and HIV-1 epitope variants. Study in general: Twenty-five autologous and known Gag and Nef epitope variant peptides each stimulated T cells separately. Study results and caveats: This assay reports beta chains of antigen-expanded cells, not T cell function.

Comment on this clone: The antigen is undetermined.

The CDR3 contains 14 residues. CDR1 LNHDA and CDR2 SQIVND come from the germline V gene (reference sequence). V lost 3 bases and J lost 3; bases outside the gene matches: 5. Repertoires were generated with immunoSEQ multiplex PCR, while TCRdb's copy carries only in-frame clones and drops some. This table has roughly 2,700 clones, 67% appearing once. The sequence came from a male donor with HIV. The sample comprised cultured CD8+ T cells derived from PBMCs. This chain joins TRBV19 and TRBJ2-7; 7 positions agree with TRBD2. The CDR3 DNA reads TGTGCCAGTAGTATTGGACTAGTTGACTACGAGCAGTACTTC. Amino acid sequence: CASSIGLVDYEQYF.